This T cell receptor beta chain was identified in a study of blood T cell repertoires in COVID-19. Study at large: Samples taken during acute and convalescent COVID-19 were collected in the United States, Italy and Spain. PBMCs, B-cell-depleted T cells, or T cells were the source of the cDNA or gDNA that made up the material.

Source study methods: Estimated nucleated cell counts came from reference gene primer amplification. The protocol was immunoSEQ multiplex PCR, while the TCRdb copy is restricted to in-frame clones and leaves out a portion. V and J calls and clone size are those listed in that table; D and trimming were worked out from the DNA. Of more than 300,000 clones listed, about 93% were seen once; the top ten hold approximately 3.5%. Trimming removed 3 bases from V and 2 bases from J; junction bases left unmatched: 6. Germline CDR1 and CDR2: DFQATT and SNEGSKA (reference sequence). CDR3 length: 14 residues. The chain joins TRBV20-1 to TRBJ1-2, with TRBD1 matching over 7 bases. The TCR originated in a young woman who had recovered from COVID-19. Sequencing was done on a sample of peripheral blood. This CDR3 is CSASLQGVNYGYTF. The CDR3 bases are TGCAGTGCTAGTCTCCAGGGGGTGAACTATGGCTACACCTTC.